This T cell receptor (beta chain) is drawn from a study of T cell responses to AZD1222 COVID-19 vaccine. The ends were cut back, 2 bases at V and 1 base at J, with 8 bases in the middle. Germline CDR1 is MNHNY and CDR2 is SVGAGI (reference sequence). The CDR3 has 14 residues. The assay was immunoSEQ multiplex PCR, and TCRdb's table has in-frame clones only and misses some. The table lists roughly 170,000 clones, under 95% of them singletons. A word on this clone: As yet, its antigen is unknown.

General study points: White British ancestry dominated among donors, who included more females, and clonal diversity was possibly underestimated.

The TCR was taken from an adult who received the AZD1222 COVID-19 vaccine. Material: peripheral blood, obtained 28 days after the second AZD1222 dose. The genes are TRBV6-6 and TRBJ1-2; D remains unclear. This CDR3 is CASSYEPRNYGYTF. In nucleotides, the CDR3 is TGTGCCAGCAGTTACGAACCTCGTAACTATGGCTACACCTTC.